The 10 T cell receptor beta chains reported below all come from one sample, sequenced in a study of brain metastases from non-small cell lung cancer. The repertoire was sequenced with immunoSEQ multiplex PCR; TCRdb's copy has only in-frame clones and lacks some. The data hold roughly 2,300 clones, with approximately 81% observed a single time. The sequencing sample was made of primary lung tumor tissue. These receptors all come from a donor aged 40 or over with non-small cell lung cancer.

The chain joins TRBV4-2 to TRBJ2-1; possible D gene TRBD1, 6 bases. The CDR3 runs 13 residues. V lost 1 base, J lost 8 bases, and 9 bases lay in between. Per germline, CDR1 LGHNA and CDR2 YNFKEQ. CDR3 bases: TGTGCCAGCAGCCAAGGACAGGTCGATGAGCAGTTCTTC. Amino acid sequence: CASSQGQVDEQFF.

This clone was observed a handful of times. Additional DNA sequences in this sample encode the identical CDR3. The J gene is TRBJ2-5, the V gene TRBV7-9; no definite D call. This CDR3 has 15 residues. V lost 0 bases and J lost 1, with 9 bases in between. Germline CDR1 reads SEHNR; CDR2 reads FQNEAQ (reference sequence). CDR3: CASSLAQTFQETQYF. DNA of the CDR3: TGTGCCAGCAGCTTAGCGCAGACCTTCCAAGAGACCCAGTACTTC.

The rearrangement links TRBV29-1 to TRBJ2-2; D may match TRBD1 or TRBD2 (5 bases each). CDR1 SQVTM and CDR2 ANQGSEA come from the germline V gene. V was pared by 7 bases and J by 5 bases, with 20 bases between. The CDR3 length is 15 residues. The CDR3 DNA reads TGCAGCGCCGGAGGTGGGCAGGGTTATACCGGGGAGCTGTTTTTT. As protein: CSAGGGQGYTGELFF.

The chain recombines TRBV2 with TRBJ2-1; 13 bases fit TRBD2. The CDR3 totals 17 residues. CDR1 and CDR2 from the germline V gene are SNHLY and FYNNEI. The V segment lost 5 bases and the J segment 5 bases; nucleotides outside the gene matches: 9. The CDR3 DNA sequence: TGTGCCAGCAGTCAGATGGGACTAGCGGGGCCGAACAATGAGCAGTTCTTC. This gives the protein CASSQMGLAGPNNEQFF.

This chain joins TRBV6-2 or TRBV6-3 and TRBJ1-2; D is possibly TRBD1 (6 bases). Trimming shortened V by 0 bases and J by 8 bases, and 13 bases separated the two germline ends. In germline, CDR1 is MNHEY, CDR2 SVGEGT. The CDR3 is made up of 14 amino acids. CDR3 bases: TGTGCCAGCAGTTACTCGAGGCTGGGGGCCGGCTACACCTTC. Amino acid sequence: CASSYSRLGAGYTF.

This chain connects TRBV25-1 to TRBJ2-1; weak D call: TRBD2 (7 bases). Germline CDR1 is MGHDK and CDR2 is SYGVNS. The CDR3 length is 11 residues. The ends were cut back, 6 bases at V and 8 bases at J, with 8 bases in the middle. The CDR3 DNA sequence: TGTGCCAGCAGAGGGGGGGATGAGCAGTTCTTC. Translated, it gives CASRGGDEQFF.

The CDR3 DNA is TGTGCCAGCAGCCAAGACGGGGATACGCAGTATTTT. Translated: CASSQDGDTQYF. The chain employs TRBV14 and TRBJ2-3; D gene ambiguous. Trimming cost V 0 bases and J 6 bases, with 4 bases left between them. The CDR3 consists of 12 residues. The germline CDR1 and CDR2 sequences are SGHDN and FVKESK.

This sequence joins TRBV5-1 and TRBJ2-3, with 8 bases aligning to TRBD2. The V segment lost 7 bases and the J segment 0 bases; nucleotides outside the gene matches: 4. Per germline, CDR1 SGHRS and CDR2 YFSETQ. CDR3 size: 14 residues. The CDR3 DNA reads TGCGCCAGCCGTAGCGGGGCTAGCACAGATACGCAGTATTTT. Its protein product is CASRSGASTDTQYF.

The CDR3 coding sequence is TGTGCCAGCACTCGGGAGTGGTCCAACACCGGGGAGCTGTTTTTT. Its protein is CASTREWSNTGELFF. The chain has TRBV6-5 and TRBJ2-2; a weak D match, TRBD2 (6 bases). CDR1 is MNHEY, CDR2 SVGAGI, per germline. This CDR3 comprises 15 residues. The ends were cut back, 7 bases at V and 2 bases at J, with 14 bases in the middle.

On this clone itself: One junction end does not reproduce the germline sequence, and a read error may be involved. The chain recombines TRBV12-3 or TRBV12-4 with TRBJ2-1, with 7 positions matching TRBD2. The CDR3 is 13 residues long. DNA for the CDR3: TGTACCAGCAGCCCAAATAGCGGGCATGAGCAGTTCTTC. Translation gives CTSSPNSGHEQFF.